This is a list of T cell receptor beta chains from one sample in a study of cytomegalovirus exposure and HLA in healthy donors. Method: immunoSEQ multiplex PCR; TCRdb's copy keeps in-frame clones and lacks some. The table lists 25,000 to 30,000 clones, about 70% of them singletons, with roughly 4% in the top ten. Material for sequencing was PBMCs. These receptors all stem from a woman in her 50s in good health and CMV-seronegative. The CDR3 runs from the conserved cysteine through the conserved F or W. The D gene is left open where the match is weak. Not all rows give a size; the values are once, few, many and, for expanded clones, a class.

clone size	V gene	D gene	J gene	CDR3 protein	CDR3 DNA
-	TRBV6-5	TRBD2	TRBJ2-1	CASSYSGTSAPTQFF	TGTGCCAGCAGTTACTCTGGAACTAGCGCCCCGACCCAGTTCTTC
-	TRBV5-6	TRBD1	TRBJ1-2	CAGSTGGIGGYTF	TGTGCCGGCAGCACAGGGGGTATAGGTGGCTACACCTTC
-	TRBV29-1	TRBD2	TRBJ2-7	CSVGRGLADGISYEQYF	TGCAGCGTGGGCCGGGGACTAGCGGACGGGATCTCCTACGAGCAGTACTTC
few	TRBV29-1	TRBD1	TRBJ2-7	CSVSTGALSYEQYF	TGCAGCGTCTCAACAGGGGCCCTCTCCTACGAGCAGTACTTC
-	TRBV29-1	-	TRBJ2-7	CSAEIRGLYYEQYF	TGCAGCGCCGAGATTAGGGGCTTATACTACGAGCAGTACTTC
once	TRBV29-1	-	TRBJ1-2	CSVEKEQGGSDGYTF	TGCAGCGTTGAAAAGGAGCAGGGAGGGAGTGATGGCTACACCTTC
-	TRBV10-3	-	TRBJ1-5	CAIRDSDQPQHF	TGTGCCATCAGGGACAGTGATCAGCCCCAGCATTTT
-	TRBV29-1	TRBD2	TRBJ2-1	CSVGGGRGSYNEQFF	TGCAGCGTTGGGGGCGGGAGAGGTTCGTACAATGAGCAGTTCTTC
-	TRBV18	-	TRBJ1-5	CATTDSGNQPQHF	TGTGCCACTACGGACAGTGGGAATCAGCCCCAGCATTTT
-	TRBV5-4	-	TRBJ1-1	CASSRRQHMNTEAFF	TGTGCCAGCAGCAGGAGACAGCACATGAACACTGAAGCTTTCTTT
-	TRBV16	-	TRBJ2-3	CASSQSKGADTQYF	TGTGCCAGCAGCCAATCGAAAGGGGCAGATACGCAGTATTTT
-	TRBV15	-	TRBJ2-6	CATGQGTGANVLTF	TGTGCCACCGGGCAGGGAACAGGGGCCAACGTCCTGACTTTC
-	TRBV5-1	TRBD1	TRBJ1-1	CASSVTGGGTEAFF	TGCGCCAGCAGCGTAACAGGGGGAGGAACTGAAGCTTTCTTT
-	TRBV5-6	-	TRBJ2-7	CASSLGASGYEQYF	TGTGCCAGCAGCTTAGGGGCTAGTGGGTACGAGCAGTACTTC
-	TRBV7-6	TRBD1	TRBJ1-1	CASSLSGGEAFF	TGTGCCAGCAGCTTATCAGGGGGTGAAGCTTTCTTT
-	TRBV5-6	-	TRBJ2-5	CASSLPKDWQETQYF	TGTGCCAGCAGCTTGCCCAAGGACTGGCAAGAGACCCAGTACTTC
-	TRBV9	-	TRBJ1-5	CASLAEANLGNQPQHF	TGTGCCAGCTTGGCAGAGGCGAATTTGGGCAATCAGCCCCAGCATTTT
-	TRBV21-1	-	TRBJ1-4	CASSRRGAREILFF	TGTGCCAGCAGCAGACGGGGGGCGCGGGAAATACTGTTTTTT
-	TRBV30	TRBD2	TRBJ2-1	CAWSVRLAEYNEQFF	TGTGCCTGGAGTGTGAGGCTAGCGGAGTACAATGAGCAGTTCTTC
-	TRBV5-4	-	TRBJ2-7	CASSPFVSGYEQYF	TGTGCCAGCAGTCCATTCGTATCAGGGTACGAGCAGTACTTC
medium-sized	TRBV7-6	-	TRBJ1-5	CASSRTRNQPQHF	TGTGCCAGCAGCCGGACTAGGAACCAGCCCCAGCATTTT
once	TRBV28	TRBD1	TRBJ1-2	CASSSRGQFNYGYTF	TGTGCCAGCAGTTCAAGGGGACAGTTCAACTATGGCTACACCTTC
-	TRBV25-1	TRBD1	TRBJ2-5	CASSALDRGQETQYF	TGTGCCAGCAGTGCATTGGACAGGGGACAAGAGACCCAGTACTTC
-	TRBV1	-	TRBJ1-2	CTSSQDLSGNGYTF	TGCACCAGCAGCCAAGATCTTTCAGGGAATGGCTACACCTTC
-	TRBV29-1	-	TRBJ2-7	CSALGDEQYF	TGCAGCGCCTTAGGGGACGAGCAGTACTTC
-	TRBV5-4	TRBD1	TRBJ2-2	CASSLQDRVTGELFF	TGTGCCAGCAGCTTGCAGGACAGGGTCACCGGGGAGCTGTTTTTT
-	TRBV29-1	-	TRBJ2-1	CSASTEGDYNEQFF	TGCAGCGCCTCGACAGAGGGGGACTACAATGAGCAGTTCTTC
-	TRBV29-1	TRBD2	TRBJ2-1	CSVENSGRYNEQFF	TGCAGCGTTGAAAATAGCGGGAGGTACAATGAGCAGTTCTTC
-	TRBV7-9	TRBD2	TRBJ2-1	CASSLVGAGELQFF	TGTGCCAGCAGCTTAGTTGGAGCGGGAGAGCTGCAGTTCTTC
few	TRBV7-2	-	TRBJ2-1	CASSFHSYNEQFF	TGTGCCAGCAGCTTCCACAGCTACAATGAGCAGTTCTTC
-	TRBV7-9	TRBD1	TRBJ2-1	CASSTWTGYNEQFF	TGTGCCAGCAGCACGTGGACAGGCTACAATGAGCAGTTCTTC
-	TRBV6-1	-	TRBJ1-1	CAREQGSEAFF	TGTGCCAGGGAGCAGGGCTCTGAAGCTTTCTTT
-	TRBV4-1	-	TRBJ2-3	CASSQPFRGNPDTQYF	TGCGCCAGCAGCCAACCGTTCCGGGGGAACCCAGATACGCAGTATTTT
-	TRBV5-1	TRBD1	TRBJ2-7	CASSSTGPAENEQYF	TGCGCCAGCAGCTCGACAGGGCCCGCTGAGAACGAGCAGTACTTC
-	TRBV5-1	TRBD2	TRBJ2-2	CASSPGLAGNTGELFF	TGCGCCAGCAGCCCGGGACTAGCGGGGAACACCGGGGAGCTGTTTTTT
-	TRBV6-5	TRBD1	TRBJ1-1	CASSKPRGPNTEAFF	TGTGCCAGCAGTAAACCCAGGGGGCCGAACACTGAAGCTTTCTTT
-	TRBV30	-	TRBJ1-5	CAWSYGGAGNGQPQHF	TGTGCCTGGAGTTATGGGGGGGCCGGGAATGGGCAGCCCCAGCATTTT
-	TRBV2	-	TRBJ1-5	CASSRDLSSGNQPQHF	TGTGCCAGCAGCCGCGACCTCAGTAGCGGCAATCAGCCCCAGCATTTT
-	TRBV6-1	-	TRBJ1-1	CASRPREETEAFF	TGTGCCAGCCGTCCCCGGGAAGAGACTGAAGCTTTCTTT
-	TRBV5-5	TRBD1	TRBJ1-5	CASSLGQGLNNQPQHF	TGTGCCAGCAGCCTAGGACAGGGCCTTAACAATCAGCCCCAGCATTTT
-	TRBV7-2	-	TRBJ2-1	CASGWGHGYNEQFF	TGTGCCAGCGGGTGGGGGCACGGGTACAATGAGCAGTTCTTC
few	TRBV28	TRBD2	TRBJ2-1	CASSLRASGKDNEQFF	TGTGCCAGCAGTTTAAGGGCTAGCGGCAAAGACAATGAGCAGTTCTTC
-	TRBV28	-	TRBJ2-7	CAIGGDIYEQYF	TGTGCCATAGGGGGGGACATTTACGAGCAGTACTTC
-	TRBV7-6	-	TRBJ1-5	CASSVDSYQPQHF	TGTGCCAGCAGCGTTGACAGCTATCAGCCCCAGCATTTT
-	TRBV5-1	TRBD1	TRBJ1-1	CASSPQGARTTEAFF	TGCGCCAGCAGCCCACAGGGGGCACGTACCACTGAAGCTTTCTTT
-	TRBV6-1	-	TRBJ1-2	CASSEARDPRGYTF	TGTGCCAGCAGTGAAGCGCGGGACCCGAGGGGCTACACCTTC